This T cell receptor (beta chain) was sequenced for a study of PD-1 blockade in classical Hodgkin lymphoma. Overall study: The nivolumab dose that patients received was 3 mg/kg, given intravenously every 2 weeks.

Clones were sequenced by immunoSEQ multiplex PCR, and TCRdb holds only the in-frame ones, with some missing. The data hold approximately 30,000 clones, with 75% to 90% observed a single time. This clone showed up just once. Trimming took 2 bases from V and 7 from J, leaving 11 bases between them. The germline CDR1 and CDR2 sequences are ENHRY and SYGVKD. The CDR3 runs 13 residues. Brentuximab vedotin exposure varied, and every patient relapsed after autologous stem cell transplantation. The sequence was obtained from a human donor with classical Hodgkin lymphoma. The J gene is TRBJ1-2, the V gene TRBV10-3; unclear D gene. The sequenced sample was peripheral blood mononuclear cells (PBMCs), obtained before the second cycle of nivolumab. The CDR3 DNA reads TGTGCCATCAGTGAGGGGGTTTGGGGTGGCTACACCTTC. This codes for CAISEGVWGGYTF.